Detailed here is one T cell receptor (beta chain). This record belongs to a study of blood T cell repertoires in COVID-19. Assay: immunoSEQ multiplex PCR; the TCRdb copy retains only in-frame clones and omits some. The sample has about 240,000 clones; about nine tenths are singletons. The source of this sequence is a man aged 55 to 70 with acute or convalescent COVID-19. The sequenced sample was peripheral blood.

CDR3 DNA sequence: TGCGCCAGCAGCCAAGTCGGGGGACAAGAGACCCAGTACTTC. Residues: CASSQVGGQETQYF. The J gene is TRBJ2-5, the V gene TRBV4-1; perhaps TRBD2 as D (6 bases). CDR3 length: 14 residues. Trimming left V 1 base short and J 2 bases short, with 8 bases between. The germline V gene has CDR1 MGHRA and CDR2 YSYEKL.